One T cell receptor beta chain is described in this entry. Its specificity is not known. The repertoire was sequenced with immunoSEQ multiplex PCR; TCRdb's copy has only in-frame clones and lacks some. Of 50,000 to 70,000 clones detected, about 72% appear once; the ten largest clones hold roughly 23%. This sample is part of a study of vaccination effects on CD4 cells after COVID-19. About the study: Sampling occurred 16 days and one week pre-vaccination in a couple of convalescent patients. Study-level findings and limits: Newly vaccine-induced clones made up most of the convalescents' post-vaccine spike-reactive clones. There was marked clonal contraction among infection- and vaccine-induced clones late after vaccination.

The culture ran for approximately nine days before CD4+ T cells were isolated. V was cut by 2 bases and J by 7 bases, with 12 bases left in between. Per germline, CDR1 LGHNA and CDR2 YSLEER. The CDR3 is 14 amino acids. The specimen comprised CD4+ T cells from PBMCs cultured without peptide, sampled before COVID-19 vaccination. The clonotype originates from a human donor who had a prior SARS-CoV-2 infection. The rearrangement uses TRBV4-3 and TRBJ2-1; D gene unclear. CDR3 residues: CASSQNPHDNEQFF. DNA for the CDR3: TGCGCCAGCAGCCAAAACCCACACGATAATGAGCAGTTCTTC.